The next 3 T cell receptor beta chains were all read from a single sample in a study of blood T cell repertoires in COVID-19. Sequencing was performed with immunoSEQ multiplex PCR; in TCRdb, only in-frame clones are kept and a portion is missing. The repertoire has over 150,000 clones, about 83% of them found once; the top ten carry 2% to 2.5%. Sample: peripheral blood. These receptors came from an elderly woman with acute or convalescent COVID-19.

V and J are TRBV5-1 and TRBJ2-5; D possibly corresponds to TRBD1 (6 bases). CDR3 length equals 14 residues. V dropped 3 bases and J dropped 5 bases, with 14 bases sitting between them. In germline, CDR1 is SGHRS, CDR2 YFSETQ. The CDR3 DNA is TGCGCCAGCAGCTCAGCTCCAACAGGGGAGACCCAGTACTTC. Translated, it gives CASSSAPTGETQYF.

The V gene is TRBV27, the J gene TRBJ2-7; TRBD2 matches 8 bases. Germline-derived CDR1 and CDR2 are MNHEY and SMNVEV (reference sequence). The V segment lost 5 bases and the J segment 4 bases; nucleotides outside the gene matches: 16. This CDR3 is built from 17 residues. The CDR3 bases are TGTGCCAGCAGTCCCTTACATGTTAGCGGGGTAGGGTACGAGCAGTACTTC. Protein: CASSPLHVSGVGYEQYF.

This clone was seen once. The chain joins TRBV19 to TRBJ1-1; 8 bases fit TRBD1. V gave up 5 bases and J gave up 11 bases; unmatched junction bases: 7. Germline V CDR1 and CDR2: LNHDA, SQIVND (reference sequence). This CDR3 has 12 amino acids. Written as DNA, the CDR3 is TGTGCCAGTAGTTTTACAGGGGGTCCGGCTTTCTTT. This encodes CASSFTGGPAFF.